This note documents a single TCR beta chain sequence. Its antigen remains undetermined. Base qualities are not at hand, and no much larger clone is one base apart. The protocol used for the library was the immunoSEQ multiplex PCR assay. The immuneACCESS repertoire file appears here via TCRdb, limited to in-frame rearrangements. These files lack a portion of the clones; in checked studies, under half of the deficit traces to unresolved V genes, and the cause of the others is not known. Present in this sample are 35,000 to 50,000 clones, about 96% of which were seen just once. The ten largest clones add up to around 0.38% of the sample. This entry belongs to a study of technical replicates of blood from a few donors (dated by TCRdb to about 2017). The trim is 3 bases for V and 1 base for J, with a gap of 5 bases between the germline ends. Counted from cysteine to phenylalanine, this CDR3 has 13 amino acids. The DNA shown is the 39-base CDR3, in frame from base 1. From the germline V gene, CDR1 is SGDLS and CDR2 is YYNGEE.

In this chain, TRBV9 is recombined with TRBJ2-1; the D gene is not confidently resolved. Material for sequencing was T cells isolated from PBMCs. The source of this sequence is a human donor in good health. The CDR3 sequence is CASSGSSYNEQFF. In nucleotides, the sequence is TGTGCCAGCAGCGGTAGTTCCTACAATGAGCAGTTCTTC.